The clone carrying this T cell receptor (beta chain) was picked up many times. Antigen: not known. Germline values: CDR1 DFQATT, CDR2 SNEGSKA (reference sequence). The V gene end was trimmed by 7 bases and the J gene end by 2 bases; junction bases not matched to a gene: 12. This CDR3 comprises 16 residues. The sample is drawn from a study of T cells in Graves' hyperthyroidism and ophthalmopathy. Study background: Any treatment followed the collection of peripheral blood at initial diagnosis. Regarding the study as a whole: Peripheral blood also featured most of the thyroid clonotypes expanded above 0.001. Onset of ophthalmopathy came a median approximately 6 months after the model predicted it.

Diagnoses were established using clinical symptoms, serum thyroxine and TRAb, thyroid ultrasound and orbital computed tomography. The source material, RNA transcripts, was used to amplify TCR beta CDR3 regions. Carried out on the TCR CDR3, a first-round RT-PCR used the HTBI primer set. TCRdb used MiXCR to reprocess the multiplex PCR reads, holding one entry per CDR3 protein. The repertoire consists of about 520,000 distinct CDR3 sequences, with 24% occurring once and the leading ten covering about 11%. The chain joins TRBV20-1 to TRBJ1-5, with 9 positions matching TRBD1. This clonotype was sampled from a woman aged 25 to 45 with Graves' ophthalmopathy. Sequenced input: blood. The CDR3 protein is CSVTSIRDRGNQPQHF. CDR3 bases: TGCAGTGTCACCTCAATCCGGGACAGGGGCAATCAGCCCCAGCATTTT.